Below are 2 T cell receptor beta chains sequenced from a single sample in a study of shared clonotypes between healthy human individuals. Profiling relied on immunoSEQ multiplex PCR, and the TCRdb table lists in-frame clones only, not all of them. The data show about 710,000 clones, with 73% seen just once and about 1.8% held by the top ten. Sequenced material: memory CD4+ T cells sorted from blood. Subset specified: CD45RA-negative fraction. The origin of the receptors is a woman in her 30s in good health.

The chain is built from TRBV28 and TRBJ2-7; D gene unclear. The CDR3 loop spans 12 amino acids. Trimming took 4 bases from V and 7 from J, leaving 11 bases between them. Per the germline V gene, CDR1 is MDHEN and CDR2 is SYDVKM. CDR3 protein: CASSSSFGEQYF. The CDR3 region has the DNA TGTGCCAGCAGTTCATCTTTCGGGGAGCAGTACTTC.

This clone has just one count. J is TRBJ2-3 and V is TRBV18; 10 positions agree with TRBD1. There are 16 residues in the CDR3. Germline values: CDR1 KGHSH, CDR2 LQKENI. Losses at the gene ends were 3 bases for V and 2 bases for J; bases not matched to a gene: 5. CDR3 residues: CASSPDRGRNTDTQYF. The CDR3 region has the DNA TGTGCCAGCTCACCGGACAGGGGGAGAAACACAGATACGCAGTATTTT. Full variable domain (outside the CDR3, taken from reference TRBV18 and TRBJ2-3): NAGVMQNPRHLVRRRGQEARLRCSPMKGHSHVYWYRQLPEEGLKFMVYLQKENIIDESGMPKERFSAEFPKEGPSILRIQQVVRGDSAAYFCASSPDRGRNTDTQYFGPGTRLTVL.